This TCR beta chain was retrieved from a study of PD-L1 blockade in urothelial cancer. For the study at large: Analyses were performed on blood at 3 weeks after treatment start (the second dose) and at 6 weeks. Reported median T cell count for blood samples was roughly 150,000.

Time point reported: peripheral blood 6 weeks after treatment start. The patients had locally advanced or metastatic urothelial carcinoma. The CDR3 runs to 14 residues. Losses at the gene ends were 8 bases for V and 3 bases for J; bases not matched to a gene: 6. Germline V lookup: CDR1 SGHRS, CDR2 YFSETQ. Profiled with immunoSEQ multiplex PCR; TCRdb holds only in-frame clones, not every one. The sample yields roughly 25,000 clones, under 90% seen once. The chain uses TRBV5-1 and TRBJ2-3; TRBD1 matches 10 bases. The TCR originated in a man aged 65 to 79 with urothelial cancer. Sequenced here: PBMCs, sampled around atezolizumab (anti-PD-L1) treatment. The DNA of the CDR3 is TGCGCCAGTAGCCGGGACAGGGGTACAGATACGCAGTATTTT. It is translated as CASSRDRGTDTQYF.